Detailed here is one T cell receptor beta chain. As yet, its antigen is unknown. Trimming removed 2 bases from V and 7 bases from J; junction bases left unmatched: 13. This CDR3 has 17 residues. CDR1 SGHTA and CDR2 FQGNSA come from the germline V gene. The authors ran a second PCR of roughly 7 to 11 cycles using a sample-barcoded 5' primer and a J-beta primer mix. Via MiXCR, TCRdb re-called the 5' RACE reads, giving one row per CDR3 protein. The data show 650,000 to 800,000 distinct CDR3 sequences, around 45% seen once. The source of the sample is a study of blood T cells in healthy people across ages. Points from the study as a whole: Nothing was known about donor CMV status, and this possibly confounded expanded clonotype changes.

Each donor was a healthy Caucasian individual from Russia, aged roughly 6 to 90. The clonotype originates from a man aged 60-69 years in good health. The genes are TRBV7-2 and TRBJ2-1; TRBD2 matches at 8 bases. The source material was blood. The CDR3 region is CASSLRVIGGRTNEQFF. The DNA for the CDR3 is TGTGCCAGCAGCTTACGCGTAATTGGCGGGAGGACGAATGAGCAGTTCTTC.